This TCR beta chain was sequenced in a study of T cell responses to AZD1222 COVID-19 vaccine. Study-wide findings and caveats: Mostly white British, mostly female donors; authors suggested clonal diversity may be underestimated. Spike-wide vaccine-associated CD4 TCRs dominated at 160-218 and 743-854. In the spike-specific TCR repertoire, nearly half reportedly target unmutated variant regions. Increases in Spike-specific TCR breadth and depth were seen after two AZD1222 doses.

In regard to this clone: Its target is unknown.

The method was immunoSEQ multiplex PCR; TCRdb's version includes in-frame clones alone and lacks a portion of them. Recorded for this sample: over 140,000 clones. The CDR3 loop spans 14 amino acids. Germline V gene sequence: CDR1 SNHLY, CDR2 FYNNEI. Trimming shortened V by 2 bases and J by 5 bases, and 9 bases separated the two germline ends. Input material: peripheral blood. This clonotype was obtained from an adult in good health. This chain links TRBV2 with TRBJ2-2, with D perhaps TRBD1 (6 bases). The CDR3 DNA reads TGTGCCAGCAGTGAACAAAGGGGGACCGGGGAGCTGTTTTTT. Translation gives CASSEQRGTGELFF.